This section outlines one T cell receptor beta chain sequence together with its context. What it binds is not known. The data are from a study of vaccination effects on CD4 cells after COVID-19. This table comes from immunoSEQ multiplex PCR, and its TCRdb copy is limited to in-frame clones, with some not included. The sample has around 54,000 clones, roughly 76% seen once; the top ten hold roughly 2.2%. Antigen-specific CD4+ T cells were first expanded with viral peptide pools by the ViraFEST assay and only then sequenced. Culture proceeded for more than 8 days, and CD4+ T cells were then isolated. Cultures had half their medium replaced with IL-2 medium on days 3 and 7. The CDR3 extends over 14 amino acids. CDR1 is SGHRS, CDR2 YFSETQ, per germline. Trimming stripped 2 bases from V and 2 bases from J, with 11 bases between.

The sequence was collected from a human donor who received a COVID-19 vaccine. This chain joins TRBV5-1 and TRBJ2-7, with D tentatively TRBD1 (5 bases). Material: CD4+ T cells from PBMCs cultured with HCoV-229E spike peptides, obtained before COVID-19 vaccination. CDR3 sequence: CASSLGTGAYEQYV. The CDR3, as DNA: TGCGCCAGCAGCTTAGGAACAGGCGCCTACGAGCAGTACGTC.